Presented here are 28 T cell receptor beta chains from one specimen sequenced in a study of regulatory T cells in long-lasting Graves disease (dated by TCRdb to the early 2020s). To prepare the library, multiplex PCR was applied. The sequencing machine was an Illumina HiSeq 4000. iRepertoire HTBI primers and Arm-PCR amplification of CDR3 regions were used to construct TCR beta libraries. TCRdb handled the public reads itself, with Q25 trimming in fastp and clone calling in MiXCR, and kept productive beta chains. Every CDR3 protein is listed once, alongside the most common genes and DNA of its rows. The sample contains about 470,000 distinct CDR3 sequences, under 25% of them found a single time. Approximately 8% of the sample comes from the top ten. This specimen's time point label, per the study, means: persistent/refractory GD, antithyroid drugs over 5 years with positive TRAb. For both TCR sequencing and RNA sequencing, RNA was extracted from PBMCs in TRIzol.

This sample comprised peripheral blood mononuclear cells (PBMCs), obtained when the disease was refractory, from a patient treated with antithyroid drugs. These TCRs come from a female donor with Graves disease.

This clonotype has at least ten counts. V usage is TRBV27 and J usage is TRBJ1-1, with 8 bases fitting TRBD1. Trimming cost V 5 bases and J 5 bases; bases outside gene matches: 7. The CDR3 totals 14 residues. Per germline, CDR1 MNHEY and CDR2 SMNVEV (reference sequence). The CDR3 nucleotides read TGTGCCAGCAGTGCGACAGGGGTTAAGACTGAAGCTTTCTTT. It encodes CASSATGVKTEAFF.

This clonotype has only a few counts. V is TRBV27 and J is TRBJ2-1; 7 nucleotides line up with TRBD1. The length of the CDR3 is 15 residues. Germline V lookup: CDR1 MNHEY, CDR2 SMNVEV (reference sequence). V was pared by 0 bases and J by 8 bases, with 7 bases of the junction left unmatched. The CDR3 DNA sequence: TGTGCCAGCAGTTTATCGTATGGGACAGTCGATGAGCAGTTCTTC. This sequence encodes CASSLSYGTVDEQFF.

The sample holds many counts of this clonotype. This chain connects TRBV6-2 or TRBV6-3 to TRBJ2-7; D call uncertain. Trimming shortened V by 5 bases and J by 4 bases, and 12 bases separated the two germline ends. The CDR3 is 13 residues long. The germline V gene has CDR1 MNHEY and CDR2 SVGEGT. In DNA, the CDR3 is TGTGCCAGCAGTGCCACAAGTGTGTACGAGCAGTACTTC. Translating it yields CASSATSVYEQYF.

This clonotype was detected a few times. The V call is TRBV5-1, the J call TRBJ2-6, with 8 bases aligning to TRBD1. CDR3 length: 18 amino acids. CDR1 is SGHRS and CDR2 is YFSETQ in the germline V gene. J gave up 0 bases and V 2 bases, and 7 bases lay outside the gene matches. CDR3 in DNA: TGCGCCAGCAGCTTCACGCCAGGGGGCACCTCTGGGGCCAACGTCCTGACTTTC. This encodes CASSFTPGGTSGANVLTF.

The gene calls are TRBV7-6 and TRBJ2-3; TRBD2 matches at 10 bases. The CDR3 consists of 16 residues. The trim removed 5 bases at V and 2 bases at J, leaving 7 bases unmatched. CDR1 is SGHVS and CDR2 is FNYEAQ in the germline V gene. CDR3 amino acids: CASSPGLAEYTDTQYF. The CDR3 DNA follows: TGTGCCAGCAGCCCTGGACTAGCGGAGTACACAGATACGCAGTATTTT.

The chain links TRBV5-1 to TRBJ2-2; TRBD1 is a possible D gene (5 bases). Looked up from germline, CDR1 is SGHRS and CDR2 is YFSETQ. The CDR3 runs to 15 residues. The V end was cut by 3 bases, the J end by 3 bases, with 12 bases between. The CDR3 nucleotides are TGCGCCAGCAGCTGGAGACAAGGGGACACCGGGGAGCTGTTTTTT. Translating it yields CASSWRQGDTGELFF.

The chain joins TRBV29-1 to TRBJ2-7; no clear D. Trimming removed 7 bases at V and 2 bases at J, with 9 bases between. Germline V gene sequence: CDR1 SQVTM, CDR2 ANQGSEA. The CDR3 is 11 residues long. Written as DNA, the CDR3 is TGCAGCGCAACAGCCCCCTACGAGCAGTACTTC. It yields the protein CSATAPYEQYF.

The rearrangement joins TRBV28 to TRBJ2-2, with 12 bases that match TRBD2. V lost 5 bases and J lost 3; bases outside the gene matches: 4. The CDR3 length is 16 residues. Germline values: CDR1 MDHEN, CDR2 SYDVKM. The CDR3 is CASSPRLAGDTGELFF. The CDR3 DNA reads as TGTGCCAGCAGTCCCCGACTAGCGGGAGACACCGGGGAGCTGTTTTTT.

This chain connects TRBV28 to TRBJ1-5; perhaps TRBD1 as D (6 bases). Germline CDR1 reads MDHEN; CDR2 reads SYDVKM. V was trimmed by 5 bases and J by 3 bases, leaving 11 bases between them. This CDR3 comprises 14 residues. The CDR3 DNA reads as TGTGCCAGCAGTCCTGACAGGTACAATCAGCCCCAGCATTTT. Its translation: CASSPDRYNQPQHF.

This clonotype was picked up a small number of times. This chain uses TRBV9 with TRBJ2-3, with D hard to call. The V end lost 1 base, the J end lost 5 bases, and 11 bases lay between the germline ends. The CDR3 length is 14 residues. Per germline, CDR1 SGDLS and CDR2 YYNGEE. CDR3 in DNA: TGTGCCAGCAGCGTACATAGTCGGGTAGATACGCAGTATTTT. It encodes CASSVHSRVDTQYF. Full variable domain (remainder filled in from reference TRBV9 and TRBJ2-3): DSGVTQTPKHLITATGQRVTLRCSPRSGDLSVYWYQQSLDQGLQFLIQYYNGEERAKGNILERFSAQQFPDLHSELNLSSLELGDSALYFCASSVHSRVDTQYFGPGTRLTVL.

The J gene is TRBJ2-1, the V gene TRBV29-1; TRBD2 matches 8 bases. The CDR3 is 14 residues long. The germline V gene encodes CDR1 SQVTM and CDR2 ANQGSEA. V lost 7 bases and J lost 4; bases outside the gene matches: 9. Here the CDR3 reads CSAGLAGLYNEQFF. In DNA, the CDR3 is TGCAGCGCCGGACTAGCTGGTTTGTACAATGAGCAGTTCTTC.

V is TRBV4-1 and J is TRBJ2-7; D remains ambiguous. Trimming cost V 1 base and J 2 bases, with 12 bases left between them. The CDR3 length is 15 residues. The germline CDR1 and CDR2 sequences are MGHRA and YSYEKL. The CDR3 DNA follows: TGCGCCAGCAGCCAAGTTTCTACTCAAGCCTACGAGCAGTACTTC. Its protein is CASSQVSTQAYEQYF.

This clonotype was seen many times. V is TRBV30 and J is TRBJ1-5; D is possibly TRBD1 (6 bases). CDR1 and CDR2 from the germline V gene are GTSNPN and SVGIG (reference sequence). The CDR3 runs 13 residues. With 1 base removed from V and 5 bases from J, the gap between germline ends came to 9 bases. CDR3 bases: TGTGCCTGGAGTGGAACAGGGCATCAGCCCCAGCATTTT. It is translated as CAWSGTGHQPQHF. The variable domain in full, with the rest retrieved from reference TRBV30 and TRBJ1-5, is SQTIHQWPATLVQPVGSPLSLECTVEGTSNPNLYWYRQAAGRGLQLLFYSVGIGQISSEVPQNLSASRPQDRQFILSSKKLLLSDSGFYLCAWSGTGHQPQHFGDGTRLSIL.

This clonotype was picked up a small number of times. The chain uses TRBV28 and TRBJ2-7; D call uncertain. The CDR3 is 14 amino acids. Per the germline V gene, CDR1 is MDHEN and CDR2 is SYDVKM. V was shortened by 7 bases and J by 3 bases, with 16 bases between the two germline ends. CDR3 protein: CASTLEGSIYEQYF. CDR3 DNA sequence: TGTGCCAGCACTCTGGAAGGGTCGATCTACGAGCAGTACTTC.

This clonotype was detected a few times. The chain couples TRBV28 to TRBJ2-2; a weak D match, TRBD2 (6 bases). The V and J ends lost 6 bases and 6 bases respectively, with 17 bases between them. Germline loops: CDR1 MDHEN, CDR2 SYDVKM. The CDR3 covers 15 residues. CDR3 nucleotide sequence: TGTGCCAGCAGGCCCTTGACTAGGAGGGCCGGGGAGCTGTTTTTT. It codes for CASRPLTRRAGELFF. Full variable domain (outside the CDR3, taken from reference TRBV28 and TRBJ2-2): DVKVTQSSRYLVKRTGEKVFLECVQDMDHENMFWYRQDPGLGLRLIYFSYDVKMKEKGDIPEGYSVSREKKERFSLILESASTNQTSMYLCASRPLTRRAGELFFGEGSRLTVL.

The table lists this clonotype with many counts. The chain links TRBV6-1 to TRBJ2-5, with TRBD2 matching 9 bases. Germline trimming cut 0 bases from V and 1 base from J; bases unmatched to any gene: 3. CDR1 and CDR2 (germline): MNHNS, SASEGT. CDR3 length equals 16 residues. The CDR3 region has the DNA TGTGCCAGCAGTGAAGCCAGTAGCGGGGGCCAAGAGACCCAGTACTTC. This encodes CASSEASSGGQETQYF.

This clonotype was observed many times. Here the CDR3 reads CASSLQIAGGEETQYF. CDR3 DNA: TGTGCCAGCAGCTTACAGATAGCGGGAGGGGAAGAGACCCAGTACTTC. This rearrangement joins TRBV7-9 to TRBJ2-5; TRBD2 matches 11 bases. The CDR3 totals 16 residues. The germline gives CDR1 SEHNR, CDR2 FQNEAQ (reference sequence). Trimming took 2 bases from V and 3 from J; bases not matched to a gene: 5.

This clonotype was recorded many times. V is TRBV20-1 and J is TRBJ2-7; D tentatively reads TRBD1 or TRBD2 (6 bases each). Germline loops: CDR1 DFQATT, CDR2 SNEGSKA (reference sequence). Trimming removed 3 bases at V and 5 bases at J, with 20 bases between. This CDR3 is 15 amino acids long. The CDR3 sequence is CSASPRGRGYDEQYF. The DNA for the CDR3 is TGCAGTGCTAGCCCCCGGGGGCGAGGGTACGACGAGCAGTACTTC.

This clonotype was observed many times. This rearrangement joins TRBV28 to TRBJ2-7; 8 nucleotides match TRBD1. CDR1 is MDHEN, CDR2 SYDVKM, per germline. This CDR3 region has 15 residues. V was clipped by 5 bases and J by 2 bases; unmatched bases: 8. The CDR3, as DNA: TGTGCCAGCAGTATCGGACAGGGATGGACCTACGAGCAGTACTTC. It specifies CASSIGQGWTYEQYF.

This clonotype was picked up many times. The chain uses TRBV7-2 and TRBJ2-5; D is ambiguous. V was shortened by 5 bases and J by 2 bases, with 18 bases between the two germline ends. The germline CDR1 and CDR2 sequences are SGHTA and FQGNSA. The CDR3 runs 16 residues. CDR3 DNA: TGTGCCAGCAGCCTCCACGTTGGTCTGGGACAAGAGACCCAGTACTTC. Its translation is CASSLHVGLGQETQYF.

In its sample, this clonotype was seen a few times. The rearrangement joins TRBV19 to TRBJ2-2; 8 bases match TRBD2. The V and J ends lost 2 bases and 6 bases, in that order; junction bases with no gene match: 5. The length of the CDR3 is 15 residues. Per the germline V gene, CDR1 is LNHDA and CDR2 is SQIVND (reference sequence). For the CDR3, the DNA is TGTGCCAGTAGTATACCCGGGAGGGCCGCCGGGGAGCTGTTTTTT. This codes for CASSIPGRAAGELFF.

This sequence joins TRBV10-3 and TRBJ1-4; D is undetermined. Trimming shortened V by 3 bases and J by 7 bases, and 6 bases separated the two germline ends. This CDR3 spans 12 amino acids. Looked up from germline, CDR1 is ENHRY and CDR2 is SYGVKD. CDR3 sequence (DNA): TGTGCCATCAGTGAACGGGGTGAAAAACTGTTTTTT. It is translated as CAISERGEKLFF.

The rearrangement uses TRBV12-3 or TRBV12-4 and TRBJ2-2; 8 bases agree with TRBD2. After removal of 6 bases from V and 7 bases from J, the junction contained 10 bases not matched to a gene. The CDR3 sequence is 15 residues long. The CDR3 sequence is CASRKREQPGGELFF. CDR3 sequence (DNA): TGTGCCAGCAGAAAGCGGGAGCAACCCGGCGGGGAGCTGTTTTTT.

This clonotype has ten or more counts. The V and J genes are TRBV28 and TRBJ2-7; no clear D. The ends were cut back, 5 bases at V and 7 bases at J, with 15 bases in the middle. The CDR3 covers 13 residues. Looked up from germline, CDR1 is MDHEN and CDR2 is SYDVKM. In nucleotides, the CDR3 is TGTGCCAGCAGTACTCCGGACCCCGGAGAGCAGTACTTC. Protein: CASSTPDPGEQYF.

Only one count was recorded for this clonotype. This may stem from a read error, because a much larger clone lies one nucleotide away. The rearrangement uses TRBV12-3 or TRBV12-4 and TRBJ1-3; D may be TRBD1 (6 bases). This CDR3 has 14 amino acids. This CDR3 reads CASNWRGSGSTIYF. DNA for the CDR3: TGTGCCAGCAACTGGAGGGGGAGTGGAAGCACCATATATTTT.

The genes are TRBV27 and TRBJ2-1; D is unresolved. V was shortened by 3 bases and J by 0 bases, with 3 bases between the two germline ends. Germline V gene data show CDR1 as MNHEY and CDR2 as SMNVEV (reference sequence). The CDR3 is made up of 13 amino acids. The CDR3 spells CASSFSSYNEQFF. The CDR3 region has the DNA TGTGCCAGCAGTTTCAGCTCCTACAATGAGCAGTTCTTC.

This clonotype was counted ten times or more. The chain has TRBV3-1 and TRBJ1-2; D gene uncertain. The V and J ends lost 4 bases and 2 bases respectively, with 2 bases between them. Germline V gene lookup returns CDR1 LGHDT and CDR2 YNNKEL (reference sequence). This CDR3 has 11 amino acids. The CDR3 nucleotides read TGTGCCAGCAGCCGCAACTATGGCTACACCTTC. This codes for CASSRNYGYTF. The entire variable domain, with the rest obtained from reference TRBV3-1 and TRBJ1-2, is as follows: DTAVSQTPKYLVTQMGNDKSIKCEQNLGHDTMYWYKQDSKKFLKIMFSYNNKELIINETVPNRFSPKSPDKAHLNLHINSLELGDSAVYFCASSRNYGYTFGSGTRLTVV.

This clonotype appeared a few times. Here the CDR3 DNA reads TGCGCCAGCAGAGGCCCTGACACCGGGGAGCTGTTTTTT. Translating gives CASRGPDTGELFF. The chain has TRBV10-2 and TRBJ2-2; D uncertain. The CDR3 loop spans 13 amino acids. V was clipped by 6 bases and J by 3 bases, with 8 bases between them. Germline CDR1 WSHSY, CDR2 SAAADI.